This paragraph reports one T cell receptor beta chain. The antigen this receptor binds is unknown. No much larger clonotype is one base removed from it; base qualities were not supplied. This sample is drawn from a study of blood T cell repertoires in COVID-19 (dated by TCRdb to 2020 to 2021). Regarding the study in general: Collaborator samples came from the United States, Italy and Spain and covered acute and convalescent phases of COVID-19. Deeply sampled blood TCRbeta repertoires from subjects exposed to, actively infected with, or recovered from COVID-19 were included in the dataset. Samples came from the ongoing ImmuneRACE study (first 160 participants) plus 1,254 subjects from 6 global collaborators. The sample metadata nearly always contained a de-identified subject ID, COVID-19 status, age in years and sex. A freely available public database, intended as a resource for researchers studying the immune response to SARS-CoV-2, is where the repertoires were released. Where HLA class I and class II types were available, the types were taken from metadata supplied by the sample provider, not from assay-based typing. The prospective study material was composed of cDNA or gDNA derived from T cells, B-cell-depleted T cells, or PBMCs.

Reading from cysteine to phenylalanine, the CDR3 counts 13 amino acids. The DNA shown is the 39-base CDR3, in frame from base 1. Unmatched junction bases come to 2, with V trimmed by 2 bases and J by 4 bases. According to the germline V gene (reference sequence), CDR1 reads MNHEY and CDR2 reads SMNVEV. General study outcomes and caveats: How much clinical and demographic metadata was included differed by source and by participant, and the metadata was provided uncurated.

TCRbeta CDR3 regions were amplified from genomic DNA using the immunoSEQ Assay, a bias-controlled multiplex PCR. In the original analysis: The number of nucleated cells in each sample was estimated by amplification of reference gene primers within the assay. Sequence reads were collapsed and filtered to measure the absolute abundance of every unique TCRbeta CDR3 rearrangement. Productive Simpson clonality was computed per sample as the square root of Simpson's diversity index over productive rearrangements. TCRdb holds this immuneACCESS table with in-frame rearrangements only. Some clones are missing; in checked studies, unresolved V genes explain under half, and the rest has no known cause. From that table come the V and J calls and clone size; the DNA was used to work out D and trimming. The sample yields hundreds of thousands of clones; roughly 85% were counted once. The biggest ten clones account for about 2.5% of the sample.

Participants in the prospective study were aged roughly 18 to 100 years, lived in 24 United States geographic areas, and enrolled through a virtual design. Cohort assignment in the prospective study relied on participant-reported clinical history from a screening survey and a study questionnaire. Recovered participants in ImmuneRACE Cohort 3 were defined as having two consecutive negative NP/OP PCR tests, clearance from a healthcare professional, or resolution of symptoms. Each participant in the prospective study had whole blood, serum and a nasopharyngeal or oropharyngeal swab collected by mobile phlebotomists. Over a 2-month period, participants in the prospective study had the option of providing additional blood draws and questionnaires. Prospective study blood samples were shipped either frozen or at room temperature before DNA extraction.

This sequence was found in a woman between 50 and 59 years old who had recovered from COVID-19. Recombination connected TRBV27 to TRBJ2-7, with TRBD1 matching 7 junction bases. Sequencing input: PBMCs or T cells enriched from blood (not recorded which). The CDR3 has the sequence CASSLTGDYEQYF. The base sequence is TGTGCCAGCAGTTTAACAGGGGATTACGAGCAGTACTTC.